This T cell receptor beta chain came from a study of neoadjuvant anti-PD-1 for oral cavity cancer (dated by TCRdb to the early 2020s). For context, the study as a whole: Before undergoing curative-intent surgical resection, most patients got three to four biweekly nivolumab doses at 3 mg/kg. A fourth nivolumab dose was given around day 43 to patients without progression, and definitive surgical resection was performed in those patients on days 50-56. Responders were defined as patients with complete response, partial response or stable disease by RECIST 1.1; non-responders were defined as patients with progression. A roughly 30% response rate was observed in the parent correlative cohort, in which approximately 11 patients were included. On the study overall, not on this receptor specifically: Within PBMCs, T cell clonality (Gini index) was significantly higher in non-responders than responders after neoadjuvant nivolumab. Higher pretreatment blood TCRbeta clonality and lower post-treatment tumor TCRbeta clonality were correlated with higher pretreatment blood Treg/Th17 ratios. TCR analyses included only a few patients per response group, and the authors called for larger cohorts for validation.

In its sample, this clone was seen a few times. Its cognate antigen has yet to be identified. Per-nucleotide qualities are absent, and no much larger clonotype sits a single base away. PBMC libraries used mostly 480 ng of input genomic DNA for deep sequencing, with six replicates per sample. Following the manufacturer's instructions, the team built TCRbeta libraries using the immunoSEQ hsTCRbeta kit. The completed libraries were mixed into a single pool at 3 nM, then sequenced with an Illumina NovaSeq 6000 S4 flow cell. Per the authors' processing: The immunoSEQ Analyzer handled quality control and preprocessing of the raw data. The analysis was restricted to productive rearrangements, with each unique CDR3 amino acid sequence defining a clonotype. Repertoire clonality was estimated as the Gini-Simpson index, computed with the R package tcR. Student's t test was used to compare Gini indices, while Pearson correlation assessed associations with tumor size change. TCRdb carries this immuneACCESS record with in-frame sequences only. Its versions omit some clonotypes, under half of them owing to an unresolved V gene in the studies checked, with the rest unexplained. V, J and clone size derive from that table, while D and trimming were established from the DNA sequence. In this sample the table shows 40,000 to 50,000 clones, about three quarters of which occur a single time. The top ten clonotypes cover 4% to 5.5% of the sample.

The sample's time point label, decoded: after neoadjuvant nivolumab, at surgical resection. None of the patients had received prior systemic or radiation treatment, and all were newly diagnosed with stage II-IVA oral cavity squamous cell carcinoma. Everyone in the cohort had locally advanced, HPV-negative oral cavity squamous cell carcinoma. Peripheral blood mononuclear cells were analyzed directly, without maintenance or expansion in culture. Samples came from a longitudinal correlative study of a single-arm phase II trial of neoadjuvant nivolumab in oral cavity squamous cell carcinoma. Subject-matched pre- and post-treatment PBMCs and tumors from three responders and three non-responders underwent genomic DNA-based TCRbeta sequencing. Peripheral blood mononuclear cells were collected once before nivolumab treatment and again after treatment, at the time of surgery. The Maxwell RSC DNA from Cells kit was used to extract genomic DNA from PBMCs.

From its cysteine to its phenylalanine, the CDR3 spans 13 amino acids. Kept here is only the CDR3 DNA, which spans 39 bases and is read in frame from base 1. From the germline V gene, CDR1 is SGHTA and CDR2 is FQGTGA. V drops 3 bases and J drops 5 bases, leaving 11 bases in between. This clonotype originated in a person aged 35-79 years with oral cavity squamous cell carcinoma. This specimen consisted of PBMCs, obtained after nivolumab (anti-PD-1) treatment. The chain is assembled from TRBV7-3 and TRBJ2-7, with the D gene not confidently named. The CDR3: CASSFDLFNEQYF. The nucleotides are TGTGCCAGCAGCTTCGATCTTTTCAACGAGCAGTACTTC.